Below, 22 T cell receptor beta chains from the same sample are listed, as sequenced in a study of blood T cell repertoires in COVID-19. The data were produced by immunoSEQ multiplex PCR, yet TCRdb's version contains in-frame clones alone and is incomplete. This table has approximately 390,000 clones, around 90% appearing once. The source material was PBMCs or T cells enriched from blood (not recorded which). The source of these receptors is a woman aged 40 to 50 with acute COVID-19.

The chain uses TRBV5-6 and TRBJ1-2; 8 positions agree with TRBD1. The trim removed 1 base at V and 4 bases at J, leaving 9 bases unmatched. The CDR3 length is 16 residues. Germline lookup yields CDR1 SGHDT and CDR2 YYEEEE. The CDR3 region is CASSLPAAGGLYGYTF. In nucleotides, the CDR3 is TGTGCCAGCAGCTTGCCGGCGGCAGGGGGCCTCTATGGCTACACCTTC. Full variable domain (rest looked up from reference TRBV5-6 and TRBJ1-2): DAGVTQSPTHLIKTRGQQVTLRCSPKSGHDTVSWYQQALGQGPQFIFQYYEEEERQRGNFPDRFSGHQFPNYSSELNVNALLLGDSALYLCASSLPAAGGLYGYTFGSGTRLTVV.

The V and J genes are TRBV4-1 and TRBJ2-1; weak D call: TRBD1 (6 bases). The germline V gene encodes CDR1 MGHRA and CDR2 YSYEKL. This CDR3 is 16 amino acids long. V was shortened by 0 bases and J by 5 bases, with 14 bases between the two germline ends. In DNA, the CDR3 is TGCGCCAGCAGCCAAGATCGGAGGCAGGGGAACAATGAGCAGTTCTTC. Encoded protein: CASSQDRRQGNNEQFF.

CDR3 in amino acids: CASGRGLNAYEQYF. Here the CDR3 DNA reads TGTGCCAGCGGAAGAGGATTGAACGCCTACGAGCAGTACTTC. This chain links TRBV9 with TRBJ2-7; no clear D. Per germline, CDR1 SGDLS and CDR2 YYNGEE. V lost 7 bases, J lost 2 bases, and 16 bases lay in between. The CDR3 has 14 amino acids.

The CDR3 nucleotides read TGTGCCTGGAGGACGGGACTAGGGGGGTACAATGAGCAGTTCTTC. Translated: CAWRTGLGGYNEQFF. This sequence joins TRBV30 and TRBJ2-1, with 8 bases that match TRBD2. Trimming took 3 bases from V and 4 from J; bases not matched to a gene: 8. Germline V CDR1 and CDR2: GTSNPN, SVGIG (reference sequence). This CDR3 is 15 amino acids long.

The V and J genes are TRBV2 and TRBJ1-5; a weak D match, TRBD1 (6 bases). The CDR3 spans 13 residues. Trimming cost V 8 bases and J 1 base, with 9 bases left between them. The germline V gene encodes CDR1 SNHLY and CDR2 FYNNEI. The CDR3 here is CASEGGSNQPQHF. The CDR3 DNA follows: TGTGCCAGCGAGGGGGGGAGCAATCAGCCCCAGCATTTT.

The chain couples TRBV15 to TRBJ2-3; the D gene is possibly TRBD1 (5 bases). CDR1 LNHNV and CDR2 YYDKDF come from the germline V gene (reference sequence). This CDR3 spans 15 amino acids. V lost 0 bases to trimming and J lost 2 bases, with 9 bases between them. The CDR3 reads CATSRDKGYTDTQYF. Here the CDR3 DNA reads TGTGCCACCAGCAGAGATAAGGGGTACACAGATACGCAGTATTTT.

This chain joins TRBV19 and TRBJ2-3; 11 bases are a match to TRBD2. CDR3 size: 15 residues. V was clipped by 5 bases and J by 6 bases; unmatched bases: 7. The germline gives CDR1 LNHDA, CDR2 SQIVND (reference sequence). CDR3 nucleotides: TGTGCCAGTAGTGTACTAGCGGGGGTGACCGATACGCAGTATTTT. Protein: CASSVLAGVTDTQYF.

This clone was seen a handful of times. The chain employs TRBV2 and TRBJ1-2, with D unresolved. The CDR3 loop spans 12 amino acids. Germline V lookup: CDR1 SNHLY, CDR2 FYNNEI. Trimming pared 7 bases from V and 8 bases from J, leaving 14 bases between. In DNA form, the CDR3 reads TGTGCCAGCATGGATGTCTTGAGGGGCTACACCTTC. This codes for CASMDVLRGYTF.

The chain joins TRBV11-3 to TRBJ2-2, with 10 nucleotides matching TRBD2. The ends lost 5 bases at V and 5 bases at J; junction bases unmatched: 5. The CDR3 loop spans 15 amino acids. Germline CDR1 SGHNT, CDR2 YENEEA. Here the CDR3 DNA reads TGTGCCAGCAGCCGCGGGACTAGCGTAACCGGGGAGCTGTTTTTT. This encodes CASSRGTSVTGELFF.

This clone was detected once. This chain connects TRBV6-2 or TRBV6-3 to TRBJ2-3; D remains unclear. CDR3 length: 14 residues. V was shortened by 3 bases and J by 0 bases, with 7 bases between the two germline ends. CDR1 is MNHEY and CDR2 is SVGEGT in the germline V gene. As DNA, the CDR3 is TGTGCCAGCAGTTATGGGCTTAGCACAGATACGCAGTATTTT. Its translation: CASSYGLSTDTQYF.

V and J are TRBV6-5 and TRBJ1-5, with D tentatively TRBD1 (5 bases). Germline CDR1 and CDR2: MNHEY and SVGAGI. This CDR3 is 14 amino acids long. Trimming removed 4 bases at V and 6 bases at J, with 13 bases between. DNA of the CDR3: TGTGCCAGCAGTTCCCAGGGTCCCCCTCAGCCCCAGCATTTT. Its translation is CASSSQGPPQPQHF.

This chain links TRBV11-3 with TRBJ2-1, with 8 bases lining up with TRBD2. Germline V gene lookup returns CDR1 SGHNT and CDR2 YENEEA. Losses at the gene ends were 5 bases for V and 4 bases for J; bases not matched to a gene: 13. The CDR3 is 17 amino acids. The chain's CDR3 is CASSPRGRGAPYNEQFF. CDR3 coding DNA: TGTGCCAGCAGCCCTAGAGGGCGGGGGGCACCGTACAATGAGCAGTTCTTC.

The CDR3 DNA follows: TGTGCCAGCAGCTTATCTAGGGGTCGGGAGACCCAGTACTTC. Protein: CASSLSRGRETQYF. V gene TRBV7-8 combines with J gene TRBJ2-5; TRBD1 is a possible D gene (5 bases). V lost 2 bases and J lost 5, with 12 bases in between. In germline, CDR1 is SGHVS, CDR2 FQNEAQ. The CDR3 runs to 14 residues.

The chain carries TRBV2 and TRBJ1-2; 7 positions match TRBD1. The V gene end was trimmed by 6 bases and the J gene end by 4 bases; junction bases not matched to a gene: 5. CDR1 is SNHLY, CDR2 FYNNEI, per germline. The CDR3 sequence is 13 residues long. CDR3 protein: CASRWDSPYGYTF. The CDR3, as DNA: TGTGCCAGCAGATGGGACAGCCCCTATGGCTACACCTTC.

The CDR3 protein is CASSFQDSASYEQYF. The CDR3 nucleotides are TGTGCCAGCAGTTTCCAAGACAGTGCCTCCTACGAGCAGTACTTC. This rearrangement joins TRBV6-5 to TRBJ2-7; D is possibly TRBD1 (5 bases). CDR3 length: 15 amino acids. V lost 4 bases to trimming and J lost 0 bases, with 13 bases between them. The germline gives CDR1 MNHEY, CDR2 SVGAGI.

The gene calls are TRBV19 and TRBJ1-5, with D possibly matching TRBD1 (5 bases). CDR1 is LNHDA and CDR2 is SQIVND in the germline V gene (reference sequence). The CDR3 covers 15 residues. V lost 4 bases and J 5 bases, leaving 15 bases between the germline ends. CDR3 loop: CASSTPGTGDQPQHF. The CDR3 DNA reads TGTGCCAGTAGTACCCCAGGGACGGGGGATCAGCCCCAGCATTTT.

V is TRBV3-1 (or the pseudogene TRBV3-2) and J is TRBJ1-2; D is unclear. Germline-derived CDR1 and CDR2 are LGHDT and YNNKEL (reference sequence). There are 14 residues in the CDR3. The V end was cut by 4 bases, the J end by 0 bases, with 9 bases between. The CDR3 reads CASSRQTTNYGYTF. The CDR3 nucleotides read TGTGCCAGCAGCCGTCAGACTACTAACTATGGCTACACCTTC.

V is TRBV7-9 and J is TRBJ2-2; a weak D match, TRBD1 (6 bases). Germline CDR1 SEHNR, CDR2 FQNEAQ (reference sequence). The V end was cut by 5 bases, the J end by 8 bases, with 12 bases between. CDR3 size: 13 residues. CDR3: CASSQQGPGELFF. The CDR3 bases are TGTGCCAGCAGCCAACAGGGACCAGGGGAGCTGTTTTTT.

Turning to this clone: Distinct nucleotide sequences in the sample also encode this CDR3. This chain links TRBV12-3 or TRBV12-4 with TRBJ1-2; 8 bases match TRBD1. This CDR3 contains 13 residues. Trimming at V came to 5 bases and at J to 2 bases, leaving 1 base not matched to a gene. CDR3 DNA: TGTGCCAGCAGTAGACAGGGGAACTATGGCTACACCTTC. Protein product: CASSRQGNYGYTF.

V is TRBV5-5 and J is TRBJ2-4, with D perhaps matching TRBD2 (6 bases). This CDR3 contains 15 residues. CDR1 is SGHKS and CDR2 is YYEKEE in the germline V gene (reference sequence). The germline V and J ends were trimmed by 1 base and 4 bases, with 12 bases remaining between them. The CDR3 DNA follows: TGTGCCAGCAGCTTGAAACGGGGGAGTAAAAACATTCAGTACTTC. Amino acid sequence: CASSLKRGSKNIQYF.

This clone was recorded once. The genes are TRBV28 and TRBJ1-6; maybe TRBD1 (6 bases). Germline V lookup: CDR1 MDHEN, CDR2 SYDVKM. This CDR3 is built from 14 residues. Trimming shortened V by 4 bases and J by 10 bases, and 14 bases separated the two germline ends. CDR3 nucleotides: TGTGCCAGCAGTTCCGGGCTGGGGGCATCACCCCTCCACTTT. Its translation: CASSSGLGASPLHF.

The genes are TRBV30 and TRBJ1-6; D perhaps matches TRBD1 (5 bases). The V gene lost 3 bases and the J gene lost 7 bases, with 10 bases spanning the gap. The CDR3 has 13 amino acids. Germline CDR1 is GTSNPN and CDR2 is SVGIG (reference sequence). In DNA form, the CDR3 reads TGTGCCTGGAGGGACACTGAAAATTCACCCCTCCACTTT. Encoded protein: CAWRDTENSPLHF.